These 22 T cell receptor beta chains share one sample of origin, sequenced in a study of blood T cell repertoires in COVID-19. Measured with immunoSEQ multiplex PCR; TCRdb has only the in-frame clones, and not every one. The sample includes approximately 350,000 clones, around 83% of them seen just once. The sequencing input was peripheral blood. These receptors were taken from a young man with active or convalescent COVID-19.

The rearrangement joins TRBV30 to TRBJ1-4, with D uncertain. Germline lookup yields CDR1 GTSNPN and CDR2 SVGIG (reference sequence). The CDR3 runs 16 residues. V dropped 1 base and J dropped 0 bases, with 12 bases sitting between them. CDR3 sequence: CAWSAFYGATNEKLFF. The DNA of the CDR3 is TGTGCCTGGAGTGCTTTCTACGGAGCAACTAATGAAAAACTGTTTTTT.

CDR3 sequence reads: CASTLWTAAEAFF. Here the CDR3 DNA reads TGTGCCAGTACCCTCTGGACAGCCGCTGAAGCTTTCTTT. The chain carries TRBV19 and TRBJ1-1; a possible D gene is TRBD1 (6 bases). Germline CDR1 LNHDA, CDR2 SQIVND (reference sequence). Trimming pared 7 bases from V and 6 bases from J, leaving 15 bases between. The CDR3 covers 13 residues.

This clone was observed a single time. V gene TRBV11-2 combines with J gene TRBJ2-7; TRBD2 matches 14 bases. Germline loops: CDR1 SGHAT, CDR2 FQNNGV. J was trimmed by 2 bases and V by 7 bases; bases with no gene match: 7. This CDR3 contains 16 residues. The CDR3 nucleotides are TGTGCCAGCATCGGGACTAGCGGGAGTCTCCCCTACGAGCAGTACTTC. Amino acid sequence: CASIGTSGSLPYEQYF.

The rearrangement links TRBV9 to TRBJ2-7; no clear D. The length of the CDR3 is 14 residues. Germline-derived CDR1 and CDR2 are SGDLS and YYNGEE. V was cut by 0 bases and J by 0 bases, with 7 bases left in between. The CDR3 protein is CASSVGSLSYEQYF. CDR3 sequence (DNA): TGTGCCAGCAGCGTAGGGAGCCTCTCCTACGAGCAGTACTTC.

CDR3 protein: CASKLAGTNEQFF. CDR3 nucleotides: TGTGCCAGTAAACTAGCGGGGACCAATGAGCAGTTCTTC. The chain carries TRBV19 and TRBJ2-1; the match to TRBD2 covers 10 bases. Germline loops: CDR1 LNHDA, CDR2 SQIVND (reference sequence). V lost 7 bases and J lost 6; bases outside the gene matches: 3. The CDR3 contains 13 residues.

This clone was picked up one time. V and J are TRBV6-6 and TRBJ2-6; tentatively, D is TRBD2 (5 bases). This CDR3 spans 18 amino acids. The V end was cut by 5 bases, the J end by 2 bases, with 19 bases between. CDR1 and CDR2 from the germline V gene are MNHNY and SVGAGI (reference sequence). In DNA form, the CDR3 reads TGTGCCAGCAGTCTGAGGGTCCGAGAACGACCTGGGGCCAACGTCCTGACTTTC. It yields the protein CASSLRVRERPGANVLTF.

The V call is TRBV18, the J call TRBJ1-3, with D possibly TRBD1 on 6 matching bases. V was shortened by 6 bases and J by 4 bases, with 19 bases between the two germline ends. Germline V CDR1 and CDR2: KGHSH, LQKENI. The CDR3 runs to 16 residues. CDR3 amino acids: CASSGGPSAGGNTIYF. In DNA form, the CDR3 reads TGTGCCAGCTCCGGGGGGCCATCGGCCGGCGGAAACACCATATATTTT.

The chain combines TRBV5-6 with TRBJ2-1, with 8 bases aligning to TRBD1. There are 13 residues in the CDR3. Trimming removed 2 bases from V and 9 bases from J; junction bases left unmatched: 4. Germline V gene data show CDR1 as SGHDT and CDR2 as YYEEEE. CDR3 protein: CASSFRGLSEQFF. In nucleotides, the CDR3 is TGTGCCAGCAGCTTCAGGGGGCTGAGTGAGCAGTTCTTC.

The chain is built from TRBV2 and TRBJ1-5, with no clear D. V was pared by 6 bases and J by 6 bases, with 9 bases between. CDR1 and CDR2 from the germline V gene are SNHLY and FYNNEI. CDR3 length: 12 amino acids. The CDR3 region has the DNA TGTGCCAGCAGGCGGGAGGGTCAGCCCCAGCATTTT. It codes for CASRREGQPQHF. Using reference TRBV2 and TRBJ1-5 for the parts outside the CDR3, the full variable domain is EPEVTQTPSHQVTQMGQEVILRCVPISNHLYFYWYRQILGQKVEFLVSFYNNEISEKSEIFDDQFSVERPDGSNFTLKIRSTKLEDSAMYFCASRREGQPQHFGDGTRLSIL.

V and J are TRBV24-1 and TRBJ2-2; 11 positions agree with TRBD1. The CDR3 totals 18 residues. Germline CDR1 and CDR2: KGHDR and SFDVKD. Trimming at V came to 1 base and at J to 4 bases, leaving 7 bases not matched to a gene. The CDR3 DNA reads TGTGCCACCAGTGATTTCTTCGGGACAGGGGGTGCCACCGGGGAGCTGTTTTTT. Protein product: CATSDFFGTGGATGELFF.

Concerning this clone: This same CDR3 is encoded by further DNA sequences in the sample. The chain employs TRBV7-2 and TRBJ2-5; D is possibly TRBD1 (5 bases). Germline-derived CDR1 and CDR2 are SGHTA and FQGNSA. V dropped 3 bases and J dropped 2 bases, with 7 bases sitting between them. There are 13 residues in the CDR3. The CDR3 here is CASSFDSQETQYF. As DNA, the CDR3 is TGTGCCAGCAGCTTCGACAGTCAAGAGACCCAGTACTTC.

CDR3: CAWGRPGQPQHF. DNA of the CDR3: TGTGCCTGGGGAAGACCGGGGCAGCCCCAGCATTTT. The gene calls are TRBV30 and TRBJ1-5; no clear D gene. There are 12 residues in the CDR3. CDR1 GTSNPN and CDR2 SVGIG come from the germline V gene (reference sequence). Trimming took off 5 bases at V and 7 bases at J, with 12 bases between the two ends.

This rearrangement joins TRBV13 to TRBJ2-1, with 8 nucleotides matching TRBD2. V dropped 5 bases and J dropped 3; count of bases not matched to a gene: 9. The V gene's germline CDR1 is PRHDT and CDR2 FYEKMQ (reference sequence). The CDR3 consists of 16 residues. In DNA form, the CDR3 reads TGTGCCAGCAGCCCCTTTAGCGGGACCTTCTACAATGAGCAGTTCTTC. It translates to CASSPFSGTFYNEQFF.

This chain connects TRBV28 to TRBJ2-7, with D tentatively TRBD2 (5 bases). CDR3 length: 13 amino acids. The germline gives CDR1 MDHEN, CDR2 SYDVKM. V was pared by 5 bases and J by 0 bases, with 8 bases between. The CDR3 nucleotides read TGTGCCAGCAGTCCGGGATCCTCCTACGAGCAGTACTTC. Translation: CASSPGSSYEQYF.

In its sample, this clone was seen once. The chain combines TRBV10-3 with TRBJ2-7; D may be TRBD2 (5 bases). This CDR3 comprises 16 residues. Trimming took 0 bases from V and 6 from J, leaving 18 bases between them. CDR1 is ENHRY and CDR2 is SYGVKD in the germline V gene. CDR3 nucleotide sequence: TGTGCCATCAGTGAGTCGGTAGTAGGACGCGGAGGCGAGCAGTACTTC. This sequence encodes CAISESVVGRGGEQYF.

This clone was seen a few times. The rearrangement uses TRBV19 and TRBJ2-1, with TRBD1 matching over 7 bases. Trimming removed 5 bases from V and 1 base from J; junction bases left unmatched: 5. Germline V gives CDR1 LNHDA, CDR2 SQIVND (reference sequence). This CDR3 has 15 residues. The chain's CDR3 is CASSPYRGSYNEQFF. DNA for the CDR3: TGTGCCAGTAGTCCGTACAGGGGATCCTACAATGAGCAGTTCTTC.

V is TRBV13 and J is TRBJ1-1; D is ambiguous. CDR3 length: 12 amino acids. The germline V and J ends were trimmed by 7 bases and 11 bases, with 17 bases remaining between them. Germline loops: CDR1 PRHDT, CDR2 FYEKMQ (reference sequence). The CDR3 here is CASTQSGDGAFF. For the CDR3, the DNA is TGTGCCAGCACCCAGTCCGGAGACGGGGCTTTCTTT.

The rearrangement uses TRBV24-1 and TRBJ2-1, with 10 bases lining up with TRBD2. Germline V gives CDR1 KGHDR, CDR2 SFDVKD. The CDR3 contains 16 residues. V dropped 4 bases and J dropped 8; count of bases not matched to a gene: 10. The CDR3 loop reads CATSDYSGRAKDEQFF. The CDR3 bases are TGTGCCACCAGTGACTACAGCGGGAGGGCCAAGGATGAGCAGTTCTTC.

This chain links TRBV6-5 with TRBJ2-1; possibly TRBD1 for D (5 bases). V was trimmed by 0 bases and J by 2 bases, leaving 5 bases between them. The CDR3 is 14 residues long. The germline CDR1 and CDR2 sequences are MNHEY and SVGAGI. CDR3 protein: CASSYSTAYNEQFF. CDR3 DNA sequence: TGTGCCAGCAGTTACTCGACAGCCTACAATGAGCAGTTCTTC.

This clone was observed a handful of times. The rearrangement joins TRBV15 to TRBJ2-6, with unresolved D. The CDR3 has 13 amino acids. The germline gives CDR1 LNHNV, CDR2 YYDKDF (reference sequence). Trimming took off 6 bases at V and 1 base at J, with 4 bases between the two ends. Here the CDR3 DNA reads TGTGCCACCAGGGAGTCTGGGGCCAACGTCCTGACTTTC. It translates to CATRESGANVLTF.

The chain links TRBV27 to TRBJ1-3, with D unresolved. Trimming stripped 3 bases from V and 6 bases from J, with 15 bases between. The germline V gene encodes CDR1 MNHEY and CDR2 SMNVEV (reference sequence). This CDR3 has 15 residues. The CDR3 DNA reads TGTGCCAGCAGTTTCCCCGGCGGGCGAGTAAACACCATATATTTT. It translates to CASSFPGGRVNTIYF.

This rearrangement joins TRBV11-2 to TRBJ2-1; 8 bases match TRBD1. J gave up 7 bases and V 8 bases, and 10 bases lay outside the gene matches. CDR1 is SGHAT, CDR2 FQNNGV, per germline. The CDR3 has 14 amino acids. This CDR3 reads CASRLQGGLNEQFF. CDR3 bases: TGTGCCAGCCGTTTACAGGGGGGTTTGAATGAGCAGTTCTTC.